This TCR beta chain derives from a study of blood T cells in healthy people across ages. It was with a sample-barcoded 5' primer and a J-beta primer mix that a second PCR of roughly 7 to 12 cycles was run. All cDNA molecules were each tagged by a template-switch adaptor with 12 random nucleotides. All samples yielded 3 million or more CDR3-containing paired-end reads. TCRdb analysed the 5' RACE reads with MiXCR anew, one entry per CDR3 protein. This repertoire shows about 1,500,000 distinct CDR3 sequences, approximately 28% found once; its top ten account for roughly 8%. As regards this clonotype: Its antigen is undetermined.

The CDR3 sequence is 15 residues long. The germline CDR1 and CDR2 sequences are WSHSY and SAAADI. Trimming cost V 2 bases and J 0 bases, with 11 bases left between them. Overall study results and limits: When one million T cells were used, diversity estimates were thought to be underestimates.

Sequences were obtained from blood. The clonotype originates from a young woman in good health. This chain joins TRBV10-2 and TRBJ2-7; TRBD1 is a possible D gene (6 bases). CDR3 in DNA: TGCGCCAGCAGTGAGACAGGGAAGAGCTCCTACGAGCAGTACTTC. The encoded protein is CASSETGKSSYEQYF.